This T cell receptor (beta chain) was recorded in a study of HIV-infected patients and healthy controls. Study-level findings and limits: Mean usage of eight alpha and eight beta V genes differed significantly in HIV-infected patients versus controls.

This clonotype was detected many times. Antigen unknown. Germline V lookup: CDR1 LGHDT, CDR2 YNNKEL (reference sequence). CDR3 length: 15 amino acids. Trimming left V 0 bases short and J 4 bases short, with 11 bases between. 450 to 600 ng RNA was reverse transcribed with alpha and beta constant-region primers. Each of the alpha and beta chains got its own library through chain-specific third strand synthesis with indices. A single primer pair per chain amplified all rearrangements, with per-molecule barcodes. TCRdb reanalysed the 5' RACE reads using MiXCR and keeps one entry per CDR3 protein. The sample records 7,500 or so distinct CDR3 sequences, more than 8.5% being singletons. No cell fractionation was done, so the repertoire covers all unsorted peripheral blood T cells.

The sequences come from blood, collected before antiretroviral therapy. The clonotype originates from an adult with HIV infection. The chain joins TRBV3-1 to TRBJ2-3, with a weak D call TRBD2 (6 bases). The CDR3 DNA is TGTGCCAGCAGCCAAGATATTTGGAGGGCAGATACGCAGTATTTT. Residues: CASSQDIWRADTQYF.